The source of this TCR beta chain is a study of shared clonotypes between healthy human individuals (dated by TCRdb to about 2020). Notes on the research overall: The cohort comprised two women and a few men aged 18 to 49 years. For each donor, three plates each were used for CD4 naive and CD4 memory, two plates were used for CD8 naive, and one plate was used for CD8 memory. To estimate repertoire size and how much clonotypes are shared between individuals, the study performed deep sequencing of blood TCR repertoires from about 5 healthy adults. To increase sequencing depth and limit assay-specific biases, different laboratories used diverse techniques to prepare libraries and sequence TCR repertoires. Leukapheresis yielded between about 0.94 and 9 billion PBMCs per donor. The full study reports these points: Compared with non-shared clonotypes, clonotypes shared by all four sorted-subset donors had higher generation probabilities. Across four donors, approximately 5% of naive CD4, 3% to 4% of naive CD8, approximately 2.5% of memory CD4, and roughly 0.41% of memory CD8 clonotypes were shared. Naive subsets generally had larger estimated clonotype richness than memory subsets did. The genetic and exposure-history diversity represented was limited by the small number of donors. Sampling was restricted to blood, and TCR repertoires in tissues likely differ from the TCR repertoires found in blood. Pairwise subsampling led to the expectation that sequencing depth would affect the degree of clonotype sharing among donors. Incomplete sequencing was indicated by rarefaction of sorted-subset datasets, despite the large sequencing depth.

Healthy HIV-negative adults with no recently reported acute infections or vaccinations were included as donors. Every donor was a Caucasian adult residing in Nashville, Tennessee, USA. CD4+ T cells were enriched by magnetic negative selection; naive cells were then positively selected on CD45RA, and the negative fraction formed the memory subset. Blood was collected by leukapheresis, and PBMCs were isolated by Ficoll-Histopaque density gradient centrifugation and then cryopreserved in liquid nitrogen vapor phase. Analytical flow cytometry was used to check the purity and quantity of each magnetically sorted T cell population. Genomic DNA was isolated from every sorted fraction and measured by UV absorbance on a Nanodrop 2000c. Using the deep immunoSEQ assay, TCR CDR3 regions were amplified from genomic DNA by multiplex PCR. Genomic DNA extracted from each cell subset was distributed evenly over all wells of several immunoSEQ 96-well plates, and each plate served as one replicate. Each replicate PCR for sorted subsets received 150 to 250 ng genomic DNA, equal to some 32,000 T cell genomes. Purified libraries were quantified with a Qubit 3.0 fluorometer, sized on a Bioanalyzer 2100, and re-quantified with the KAPA Library Quantification kit. A separate single-read 150-cycle Illumina NextSeq 550 flow cell was used to sequence each immunoSEQ 96-well plate. The original methods were these. Because only junctional sequences without quality scores were contained in the immunoSEQ output, filtering matching that applied to full-length reads could not be performed. Sequences were annotated with PyIR, a Python wrapper for IgBLAST v1.9, using IMGT germline references to assign V/J genes and CDR3. Reads were removed for weak V/J assignments (E-value above 1e-6), missing CDR3, stop codons, out-of-frame junctions, or ambiguous translated residues. V3J clonotypes were defined by identical inferred V gene, J gene, and CDR3 amino acid sequence. Percentage overlap between repertoires was computed as shared unique clonotypes divided by the size of the smaller repertoire. Richness of each repertoire was evaluated using RTK rarefaction, the Chao1 estimator, and Recon v2.1 estimates of unobserved clonotypes. Generation probabilities for all TCRbeta clonotypes obtained by the gDNA method from several donors were computed using OLGA. Drawn from immuneACCESS, this table holds only the in-frame rearrangements with V and J called that TCRdb kept. Clones are partly lost; checked studies trace under half to an unresolved V gene and leave the rest unexplained. V and J calls and clone size are those listed in that table; D and trimming were worked out from the DNA. This sample lists about 1 million clones; around 74% were detected once. The top ten clonotypes cover about 1.5% of the sample.

The CDR3 numbers 13 residues from cysteine through phenylalanine. Only the CDR3 portion is preserved as DNA: 39 bases, with reading frame beginning at the first base. From the germline V gene (reference sequence), CDR1 is SEHNR and CDR2 is FQNEAQ. The V end gives up 7 bases and the J end 5 bases, leaving 5 bases in the junction not matched to a gene. About this clone itself: No antigen is known for it. The sample holds no much larger clone one base away, and base qualities are not on file.

The receptor's source is a man aged 18 to 29 in good health. The rearrangement combines TRBV7-9 with TRBJ1-2; 9 bases in the junction line up with TRBD1. Sequences were obtained from memory CD4+ T cells sorted from blood. The intended sense of this specimen's cell subset or site label: CD45RA-negative fraction. Here the CDR3 is given as CASNLGTGYGYTF. The nucleotide sequence reads TGTGCCAGCAACCTCGGGACAGGGTATGGCTACACCTTC.